This TCR gamma chain was recorded in a study of gamma delta lymphoproliferative disorders and STAT genes. Study-wide background: The LymphoTrack Dx TCRG Assay amplified gamma chains from at least 50 ng of genomic DNA. For the delta chain, EuroClonality-NGS standard procedure was applied.

Findings and limits, study-wide: Apart from a couple of gamma clonotypes, major patient clonotypes were public.

TCRdb ran CATT on the multiplex PCR reads. The data contain approximately 1,300 gamma-chain clones, approximately 11% of them singletons. Germline lookup yields CDR1 VTNTFY and CDR2 YDVSTARD (reference sequence). V gave up 6 bases and J gave up 12 bases; unmatched junction bases: 8. The CDR3 is 10 residues long. PBMCs from patients and controls supplied the genomic DNA for sequencing. Age- and sex-matched healthy adult donors provided control blood. This clone has just one count. The antigen is undetermined. This rearrangement joins TRGV3 to TRGJ1 or TRGJ2. The J gene comes from matching the DNA to germline here; TCRdb lacks it. The sequenced sample consisted of blood. The sequence derives from a human donor in good health. CDR3 DNA: TGTGCCACCTGGACAGGCACGAAACTCTTT. It codes for CATWTGTKLF.